This T cell receptor beta chain was captured in a study of blood T cell repertoires in COVID-19. Study summary: Samples came from the United States, Italy and Spain, spanning acute and convalescent COVID-19.

Libraries were prepared by immunoSEQ multiplex PCR; TCRdb keeps only in-frame clonotypes and omits some of them. The table includes around 100,000 clones, 84% detected once. The sample comprised peripheral blood. The receptor was isolated from a human donor in a cohort sampled during active COVID-19.

This CDR3 is CASSQDPPGNPRGTQYF. The CDR3, as DNA: TGCGCCAGCAGCCAAGATCCTCCGGGGAATCCGAGGGGGACGCAGTATTTT. The chain recombines TRBV4-1 with TRBJ2-3, with D perhaps matching TRBD1 (6 bases). V was shortened by 0 bases and J by 9 bases, with 22 bases between the two germline ends. Germline V lookup: CDR1 MGHRA, CDR2 YSYEKL. The CDR3 is made up of 17 amino acids.